This T cell receptor (beta chain) was sequenced during a study of blood T cell repertoires in COVID-19. Trimming at V came to 3 bases and at J to 4 bases, leaving 7 bases not matched to a gene. CDR1 and CDR2 from the germline V gene are KGHSH and LQKENI. There are 15 residues in the CDR3. Sequenced by immunoSEQ multiplex PCR; TCRdb stores in-frame clones only, minus some. The sample records under 150,000 clones, around three quarters being singletons. J is TRBJ2-5 and V is TRBV18, with 8 positions matching TRBD2. The receptor was derived from a woman over 75 with acute or convalescent COVID-19. The sample was peripheral blood. The DNA of the CDR3 is TGTGCCAGCTCACCGATAGCGGGGATGCGAGAGACCCAGTACTTC. Protein: CASSPIAGMRETQYF.